The 6 T cell receptor beta chains in this list originate from one sample, sequenced in a study of regulatory T cells in long-lasting Graves disease. Time point here: newly diagnosed GD, antithyroid drugs for less than 3 months. The TCR library used RNA extracted from PBMCs. Libraries of TCR beta came from iRepertoire HTBI primers plus Arm-PCR of CDR3 regions. TCRdb reprocessed the multiplex PCR reads via MiXCR and lists one record per CDR3 protein. The table lists hundreds of thousands of distinct CDR3 sequences, less than 20% of them singletons, with approximately 18% in the top ten. These sequences were also reported in another study, on T cells in Graves' hyperthyroidism and ophthalmopathy.

The source material was peripheral blood mononuclear cells (PBMCs), sampled at new diagnosis, from a patient treated with antithyroid drugs. The receptors derive from a woman in her 30s with Graves disease.

The chain recombines TRBV5-1 with TRBJ2-1; 7 bases are a match to TRBD1. With the DNA end fitting TRBJ2-5 better, the J assignment may be wrong. Germline lookup yields CDR1 SGHRS and CDR2 YFSETQ. This CDR3 has 13 residues. The CDR3 coding sequence is TGCGCCAGCAGCGGACAGGCGGACGAGACCCAGTACTTC. Protein: CASSGQADETQYF.

The genes are TRBV3-1 and TRBJ2-2; 11 nucleotides align to TRBD2. Germline CDR1 LGHDT, CDR2 YNNKEL (reference sequence). The ends lost 2 bases at V and 4 bases at J; junction bases unmatched: 3. The CDR3 is 16 amino acids. CDR3 nucleotides: TGTGCCAGCAGCCAAACTAGCGGGAGAACCACCGGGGAGCTGTTTTTT. It codes for CASSQTSGRTTGELFF.

This clonotype was found many times. The V and J genes are TRBV20-1 and TRBJ2-5, with 8 positions matching TRBD2. CDR3 length: 15 residues. V dropped 5 bases and J dropped 5; count of bases not matched to a gene: 13. CDR1 and CDR2 (germline): DFQATT, SNEGSKA (reference sequence). The CDR3 region has the DNA TGCAGTGCTCCCGGGGGGGGGAGGGGTCTGGAGACCCAGTACTTC. Protein: CSAPGGGRGLETQYF.

This clonotype was picked up a small number of times. This chain joins TRBV30 and TRBJ2-7; D might be TRBD2 (6 bases). Germline V gene sequence: CDR1 GTSNPN, CDR2 SVGIG (reference sequence). Trimming pared 1 base from V and 5 bases from J, leaving 18 bases between. This CDR3 comprises 15 residues. CDR3 DNA: TGTGCCTGGAGTGAGCTCGGCGGGACCTTGGACGAGCAGTACTTC. It specifies CAWSELGGTLDEQYF.

J is TRBJ1-2 and V is TRBV28, with 7 bases lining up with TRBD1. The CDR3 is 16 residues long. V lost 0 bases to trimming and J lost 6 bases; unmatched junction nucleotides: 10. CDR1 and CDR2 from the germline V gene are MDHEN and SYDVKM. CDR3 amino acids: CASSLWATGRRNGYTF. The CDR3 nucleotides are TGTGCCAGCAGTTTATGGGCGACAGGGAGGCGGAATGGCTACACCTTC.

J is TRBJ1-3 and V is TRBV4-1; D unresolved. CDR3 length equals 15 residues. Germline values: CDR1 MGHRA, CDR2 YSYEKL. Trimming took off 0 bases at V and 0 bases at J, with 6 bases between the two ends. This CDR3 is CASSQDVYSGNTIYF. For the CDR3, the DNA is TGCGCCAGCAGCCAAGATGTTTACTCTGGAAACACCATATATTTT.